Listed below are T cell receptor beta chains from one sample, sequenced in a study of T cells in localized non-small cell lung cancer. Sequenced by immunoSEQ multiplex PCR; TCRdb stores in-frame clones only, minus some. This sample yields 25,000 to 35,000 clones, of which about 89% are seen a single time; around 2.9% belongs to the top ten. The specimen comprised peripheral blood, sampled before any cancer treatment. The receptors come from a female donor older than 55 with stage I lung adenocarcinoma. Each CDR3 is given with its conserved first and last residue. The order of the fields is V gene, J gene, D gene, clone size, CDR3 DNA, CDR3 protein. A D gene is named only where the DNA matches it firmly. Clone size, where shown, is once, few, many, or a class for clones that have expanded.

TRBV29-1	TRBJ2-7	TRBD2	.	TGCAGCGTTGGGGGGGGACCTTACGAGCAGTACTTC	CSVGGGPYEQYF
TRBV12-5	TRBJ2-5	TRBD2	.	TGTGCTAGTGGACTACTAGCGTCAGAGACCCAGTACTTC	CASGLLASETQYF
TRBV20-1	TRBJ2-7	.	.	TGCAGTGCTAGATCCTACGAGCAGTACTTC	CSARSYEQYF
TRBV6-5	TRBJ2-3	.	.	TGTGCCAGCAGTTACTTTGGGGGAGCCACAGATACGCAGTATTTT	CASSYFGGATDTQYF
TRBV19	TRBJ2-1	TRBD2	.	TGTGCCAGTAGTATGAGGGCGGGAGGCCTCAATGAGCAGTTCTTC	CASSMRAGGLNEQFF
TRBV7-9	TRBJ2-2	.	.	TGTGCCAGCAGGCCGACTAGAACCCCACTCACCGGGGAGCTGTTTTTT	CASRPTRTPLTGELFF
TRBV18	TRBJ2-7	TRBD1	.	TGTGCCAGCTCTCCCGGGACAGGGGGGAGCAGCGAGCAGTACTTC	CASSPGTGGSSEQYF
TRBV28	TRBJ2-3	.	.	TGTGCCAGCCCTCCGGGGGCAGGGAGAACAGATACGCAGTATTTT	CASPPGAGRTDTQYF
TRBV2	TRBJ1-5	.	.	TGTGCCAGCAGTGAGAACGGCCGCAATCAGCCCCAGCATTTT	CASSENGRNQPQHF
TRBV6-1	TRBJ2-1	.	.	TGTGCCAGCAGTATCCACCACTTTGACAATGAGCAGTTCTTC	CASSIHHFDNEQFF
TRBV18	TRBJ2-7	.	.	TGTGCCAGCTCACCGGGATTAGTCTCGGCCGAGCAGTACTTC	CASSPGLVSAEQYF
TRBV7-2	TRBJ2-5	.	.	TGTGCCAGCAGCTTAGCGCCGGGGCGCCACCTTGGGACCCAGTACTTC	CASSLAPGRHLGTQYF
TRBV19	TRBJ2-5	.	.	TGTGCCAGTAGTAGGGCCTCAGCGGCGACCCAGTACTTC	CASSRASAATQYF
TRBV2	TRBJ1-4	.	.	TGTGCCAGCAGTGCCACGGCGGCTAATGAAAAACTGTTTTTT	CASSATAANEKLFF
TRBV4-1	TRBJ1-3	.	.	TGCGCCAGCAGCCAACCACAGAATGGAAACACCATATATTTT	CASSQPQNGNTIYF
TRBV28	TRBJ2-1	TRBD2	.	TGTGCCAGCAGTTTAGCGGGAGCGGGAGTAAACAATGAGCAGTTCTTC	CASSLAGAGVNNEQFF
TRBV21-1	TRBJ2-7	.	.	TGTGCCAGTCTAGGCCCGTACAGAATCTCCTACGAGCAGTACTTC	CASLGPYRISYEQYF
TRBV30	TRBJ1-2	.	.	TGTGCCTGGAGTGTACCGGGCCGCTACTATGGCTACACCTTC	CAWSVPGRYYGYTF
TRBV6-5	TRBJ1-1	.	.	TGTGCCAGCAGTTACTCGACAAGGGAAAGGGGAGCTTTCTTT	CASSYSTRERGAFF
TRBV19	TRBJ2-7	TRBD2	.	TGTGCCAGTAGTCTCTCGCGGGAGGGCCGGGAGCAGTACTTC	CASSLSREGREQYF
TRBV5-4	TRBJ2-7	TRBD2	.	TGTGCCAGCAGCCGGACTAGCGATACCTACGAGCAGTACTTC	CASSRTSDTYEQYF
TRBV18	TRBJ1-5	.	.	TGTGCCAGCTCACCAGACGGGAATCAGCCCCAGCATTTT	CASSPDGNQPQHF
TRBV15	TRBJ2-3	.	.	TGTGCCACCAGCAGACCCCTGGGAGATACGCAGTATTTT	CATSRPLGDTQYF
TRBV12-5	TRBJ2-5	TRBD2	.	TGTGCTAGTGGTTTGTCTAATCTAGCGGGATCAGAGACCCAGTACTTC	CASGLSNLAGSETQYF
TRBV5-4	TRBJ2-1	TRBD2	.	TGTGCCAGCAACCCCAGCGGGACCTTCAATGAGCAGTTCTTC	CASNPSGTFNEQFF
TRBV7-9	TRBJ1-2	.	once	TGTGCCAGCAGCCCCGACTTAAGAGAACACTATGGCTACACCTTC	CASSPDLREHYGYTF
TRBV19	TRBJ1-4	.	.	TGTGCCAGTAGTAAGAACATAGATGCTAATGAAAAACTGTTTTTT	CASSKNIDANEKLFF
TRBV7-2	TRBJ2-1	TRBD1	.	TGTGCCAGCAGCCCCGGGACAGGGGGCCTTCCATACAATGAGCAGTTCTTC	CASSPGTGGLPYNEQFF
TRBV28	TRBJ1-4	.	.	TGTGCCAGCAGTATGAGTAATGAAAAACTGTTTTTT	CASSMSNEKLFF
TRBV7-9	TRBJ1-2	TRBD1	once	TGTGCCAGCAGCTTTACAGGGGTAAGGGTTACCTACACCTTC	CASSFTGVRVTYTF
TRBV27	TRBJ1-5	.	.	TGTGCCAGCAGTTTATCCAGGGACGGTCAGCCCCAGCATTTT	CASSLSRDGQPQHF
TRBV7-8	TRBJ1-4	TRBD1	.	TGTGCCAGCAGAAAGCAGGGGGGGACAACTAATGAAAAACTGTTTTTT	CASRKQGGTTNEKLFF
TRBV7-2	TRBJ2-1	TRBD2	.	TGTGCCAGCAGCTCACTAGCGGGAGGGCCGTATGATGAGCAGTTCTTC	CASSSLAGGPYDEQFF
TRBV5-4	TRBJ2-7	TRBD2	.	TGTGCCAGCAGCCCCTTCGGGGGGGCAGTCTACGAGCAGTACTTC	CASSPFGGAVYEQYF
TRBV5-8	TRBJ1-2	.	.	TGTGCCAGCAGCTTGACGGTTCCCTCCTATGGCTACACCTTC	CASSLTVPSYGYTF
TRBV4-3	TRBJ2-1	.	.	TGCGCCAGCAGCCAAGCCTCACGGTCAAATGAGCAGTTCTTC	CASSQASRSNEQFF
TRBV6-1	TRBJ2-7	.	once	TGTGCCCTGGGGGGGGCTTACGAGCAGTACTTC	CALGGAYEQYF
TRBV6-5	TRBJ1-1	.	.	TGTGCCAGCAGTCCCCCCGGGACTCCCGTGGGTGAAGCTTTCTTT	CASSPPGTPVGEAFF
TRBV18	TRBJ2-1	TRBD2	.	TGTGCCAGCTCCACCTCCCCAGGGACTAATGGTGAGCAGTTCTTC	CASSTSPGTNGEQFF
TRBV19	TRBJ2-2	TRBD1	few	TGTGCCAGTAGTATTCGTGTTCGTGCAGGGGGCGTCTCCGCCGGGGAGCTGTTTTTT	CASSIRVRAGGVSAGELFF
TRBV7-2	TRBJ2-7	.	.	TGTGCCAGCAGCCCGGGGCCAGCCCAAGGCGAGCAGTACTTC	CASSPGPAQGEQYF
TRBV11-2	TRBJ1-1	.	.	TGTGCCAGCAGCTCAGGGAGCTTGAACACTGAAGCTTTCTTT	CASSSGSLNTEAFF
TRBV7-2	TRBJ1-1	.	.	TGTGCCAGCAGCTTAGTGTACGGGGTAGGAACTGAAGCTTTCTTT	CASSLVYGVGTEAFF